This TCR beta chain was obtained from a study of cytomegalovirus exposure and HLA in healthy donors (dated by TCRdb to about 2017). About the full investigation: In an earlier analysis of around 540 of the donors, less than 350 Gb of sequence data and 100 million or so unique TCR beta sequences from about 190 million T cells were reported. Around 330 gigabases of sequencing data and around 85 million unique TCR sequences made up an early release that covered over 550 HLA-typed donors. Of the 300 to 400 genotyped donors, over 65% fell in the genetic ancestry cluster associated with self-reported Caucasian donors. The study aimed to test whether cataloging public T cell receptors could reveal signatures of past pathogen exposure. The study profiled the T cell repertoires of hundreds of subjects by immunosequencing and related them to cytomegalovirus serostatus. In addition to the first cohort of around 670 subjects, a separate validation cohort of 120 different subjects was used. High-throughput TCR immunosequencing, statistical association of individual TCRs with disease status, and machine learning were combined to predict cytomegalovirus infection status. A later analysis re-examined previously published TCR beta repertoires from 600 to 700 donors and added high-resolution HLA genotyping to investigate patterns of TCR occurrence. In the later analysis, no new phenotypic data were used to find candidate immune exposures; instead, reliance was placed on TCR beta sequences and their occurrence across donors. In an earlier analysis of more than 550 of the donors, high-throughput TCR beta sequencing was used to judge whether each TCR beta V gene segment behaved as functional or pseudogenic. Alongside the repertoire data, information on donor age, sex, ethnicity and CMV serostatus was compiled. A later genetic analysis took genome-wide SNP genotypes for about 60% of the roughly 670 donors and used that subset as a discovery cohort. All discovery cohort repertoires had been generated using a single sequencing platform. Both class I and class II loci were covered by HLA typing, at four-digit resolution. The number of typed donors differed by locus: about 620-630 for A, B, C, DRB1 and DQB1; some 500 for DQA1; approximately 610 for DPA1; and around 490 for DPB1. About five DR-DQ haplotypes were handled as single units for association and clustering, since linkage in the cohort was strong. Among a few hundred genotyped donors of the cohort, an average of about 240,000 unique TCR beta nucleotide sequences were sequenced per donor, around a sixth of them non-productive.

Library generation was performed with the immunoSEQ multiplex PCR assay. The multiplex PCR relied on a mix of 60 forward primers for TCR Vbeta segments and 13 reverse primers for TCR Jbeta segments. A multiplex PCR assay on genomic DNA amplified the CDR3 region of rearranged TCR beta genes. The amplified TCR beta libraries were sequenced on the Illumina HiSeq System as 87-base-pair reads. Regarding the original processing steps: A later analysis tallied 75 million to 95 million unique TCR beta chains across the 660 or so repertoires, and some 12 million of those chains were shared by two or more donors. A nearest-neighbor algorithm error-corrected the raw reads and collapsed the reads into unique sequences, merging closely related sequences to remove PCR and sequencing errors. V, D and J gene segments were assigned by aligning CDR3 sequences to IMGT reference sequences. For a sequence to be retained, at least a six-nucleotide match to both a V gene segment and a J gene segment was required. A rearrangement counted as productive if the CDR3 had no stop codons and remained in frame with V and J, and every other rearrangement counted as non-productive. CDR3 was defined by IMGT convention, running from the second conserved V-encoded cysteine to the conserved J-encoded phenylalanine. Sequences without an unambiguous match to a single V gene segment were excluded from the earlier analysis of approximately 600 of the donors. In an earlier analysis of several hundred of the donors, V segments were called functional above 56.7% productive rearrangements and were called segregating when the between-donor standard deviation exceeded 5%. A statistical classification framework was built for diagnosing cytomegalovirus status from the catalog of TCR beta chain sequences. In a later analysis, TCR nucleotide sequences were compared against IMGT/GENE-DB human TR gene sequences so that V and J genes could be assigned. A later analysis assigned CDR3 sequences and most-parsimonious VDJ recombination scenarios with the TCRdist pipeline. A later analysis defined each TCR beta chain by its CDR3 amino acid sequence plus V-gene family, and excluded reads lacking a unique V-gene family. To address suspected cross-contamination and a sequencing artifact, a later analysis removed a few hundred highly shared, low-generation-probability nucleotide sequences. A later analysis calculated a clonal expansion index for each public chain from normalized within-repertoire ranks of inferred template counts. In a later analysis, generation probabilities were computed with a VDJ recombination model fitted to out-of-frame rearrangements, and the resulting probabilities were checked against IGoR. Hypergeometric tests were used in a later analysis to score TCR-TCR, TCR-HLA and TCR-CMV co-occurrence, with a repertoire-size bias correction applied to the TCR pairs. False discovery rates were estimated in a later analysis by permuting HLA or CMV assignments 20 times. In a later analysis, co-occurring TCRs were grouped using DBSCAN, and TCRdist sequence similarity was added for clustering within HLA-allele-positive subsets. For co-occurrence clustering, repertoires with fewer than 30,000 or more than 120,000 public chains were excluded, along with five repertoires with anomalous nucleotide sharing. Held by TCRdb, this immuneACCESS table contains in-frame sequences only and omits some clones. Under half of the omission traces to an unresolved V gene where checked; the cause of the rest is unknown. Clone size and the V and J calls come from that table; the DNA yielded D and trimming. In this sample the table shows roughly 200,000 clones, about 80% of which occur a single time. Under 4.5% of the sample is in the top ten clones.

In total, roughly 670 healthy bone marrow donors made up the cohort. Cohort members were all nominally healthy when sampled, although unrecorded immune exposures were likely present. The donor tested CMV seropositive and was one of the 289 seropositive cohort members. Every donor gave a peripheral blood sample, and the peripheral blood mononuclear cells from that sample were used for TCR beta sequencing. Genomic DNA extraction from the blood cell samples was performed with the Qiagen DNeasy Blood Extraction Kit. Trimming takes 2 bases off V and 7 bases off J; junction bases not matched to a gene: 4. The germline V gene (reference sequence) provides CDR1 MNHNY and CDR2 SVGAGI. The CDR3 holds 14 amino acids from the cysteine to the phenylalanine. CDR3 DNA only is kept here, 42 bases in frame from base 1. Points the paper makes about the study in general: Specific HLA alleles were associated with roughly 16,000 TCR beta sequences at a false discovery rate of 0.05 in a later analysis. A further reported finding was that TCR beta sequences accurately predicted the HLA-A and HLA-B alleles for most subjects in the first cohort. In a later analysis, TCR association rates were found to vary across HLA loci, with the most associated TCRs seen for DRB1 alleles and the fewest for HLA-C alleles. Roughly uniform sequencing depth across donors was assumed in presence/absence analyses, although this assumption may not hold. Most TCR sequences were observed very rarely across donors, whereas some public TCRs were present in many individuals. A later genetic analysis associated a missense DCLRE1C variant with V-gene and J-gene trimming of TCR beta chains, and an independent cohort replicated the association. When HLA alleles, especially DR and DQ, strongly co-occurred, attributing TCR associations to individual alleles was difficult. The only immune exposure information available for the cohort was CMV serostatus. The study gave a list of 150 to 200 TCR beta chains associated with cytomegalovirus. The sequencing pipeline was judged likely to have produced a cluster of highly shared sequence variants as a technical artifact. A later analysis found that HLA-associated TCR beta chains were more clonally expanded and had lower generation probabilities than equally common non-associated chains. It was suggested by the authors that the approach could potentially be generalized to other disease states and immunological phenotypes. In both the original and validation cohorts, the classifier was reported to diagnose cytomegalovirus status with high specificity and sensitivity. In vitro tests confirmed that a few of the cytomegalovirus-associated TCR beta chains recognize cytomegalovirus antigens. Because counts were too low, more than 15 rarely observed V segments, including chromosome 9 orphons, were excluded from the earlier analysis of 587 of the donors. A later analysis found that most CMV-associated TCR beta chains appeared HLA-restricted, with HLA associations seemingly driven largely by CMV exposure. Linkage disequilibrium might explain the correlated functional status among segregating V segments, but an unknown experimental factor could not be ruled out. The 87-base-pair reads could not distinguish some IMGT-functional V segments, including TRBV6-2 and TRBV6-3, so those segments were excluded. According to a later analysis, parvovirus B19, influenza, CMV and Epstein-Barr virus appeared linked to several top co-occurrence clusters. Compared with the approximately 710-donor mean, donors in an Asian-associated ancestry cluster had fewer N-insertions in productive TCRs, according to a later genetic analysis. HLA typing was unavailable for some donors at each locus, so association tests used only the typed subset. An earlier analysis of approximately 570 of the donors showed that most TCR beta V segments appeared in productive rearrangements either about 87% or about 30% of the time, which broadly matched IMGT annotations. The cohort was sequenced for TCR beta chains only, and without alpha or paired-chain data the features that could be detected were limited.

Notes on this clone: This clone's antigen is unknown. The sample holds no much larger clone one base away, and base qualities are not on file.

Sequenced: PBMCs. This chain is built from TRBV6-6 and TRBJ1-5; 8 central bases correspond to TRBD1. This TCR was sampled from a woman in her 30s in good health and CMV-seropositive. The bases read TGTGCCAGCAGTTACGTTGGACAGGGCCAGCCCCAGCATTTT. Its coded protein is CASSYVGQGQPQHF.